The T cell receptor (beta chain) under discussion was sequenced for a study of response to subunit inactivated influenza vaccine. CDR1 is MDHEN, CDR2 SYDVKM, per germline. The CDR3 extends over 16 amino acids. The germline V and J ends were trimmed by 6 bases and 2 bases, with 18 bases remaining between them. In its sample, this clonotype was seen a few times. What it recognizes is unknown. MiXCR, applied by TCRdb to the RT-PCR reads, yields one record per CDR3 protein. Counted here are some 640,000 distinct CDR3 sequences, approximately 13% occurring once; the ten biggest clones make up around 6.5%. Overall study results and limits: Authors suggested seasonal influenza vaccinations each recruit few new T cells.

The TCR sequence derives from a man aged 45-65 years who received an inactivated influenza vaccine. The rearrangement joins TRBV28 to TRBJ2-3; D is perhaps TRBD2 (6 bases). Sample: PBMCs from blood, taken 14 to 15 days before vaccination. The CDR3 spells CASSPWEALLTDTQYF. The CDR3 DNA is TGTGCCAGCAGCCCTTGGGAGGCGCTTCTCACAGATACGCAGTATTTT.